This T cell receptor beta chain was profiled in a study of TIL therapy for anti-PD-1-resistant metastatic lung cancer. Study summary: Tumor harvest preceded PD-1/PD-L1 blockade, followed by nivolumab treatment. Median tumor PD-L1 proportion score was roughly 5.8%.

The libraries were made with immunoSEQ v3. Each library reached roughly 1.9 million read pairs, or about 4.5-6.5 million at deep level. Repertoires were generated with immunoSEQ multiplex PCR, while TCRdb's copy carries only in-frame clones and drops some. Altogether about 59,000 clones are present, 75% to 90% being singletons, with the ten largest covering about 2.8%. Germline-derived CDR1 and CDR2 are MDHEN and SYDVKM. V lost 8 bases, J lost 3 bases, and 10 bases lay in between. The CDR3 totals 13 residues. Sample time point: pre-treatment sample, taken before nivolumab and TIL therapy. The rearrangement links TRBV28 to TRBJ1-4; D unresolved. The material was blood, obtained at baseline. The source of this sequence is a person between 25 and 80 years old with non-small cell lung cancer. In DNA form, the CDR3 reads TGTGCCAGCCGTGAGGCGTCTAATGAAAAACTGTTTTTT. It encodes CASREASNEKLFF.